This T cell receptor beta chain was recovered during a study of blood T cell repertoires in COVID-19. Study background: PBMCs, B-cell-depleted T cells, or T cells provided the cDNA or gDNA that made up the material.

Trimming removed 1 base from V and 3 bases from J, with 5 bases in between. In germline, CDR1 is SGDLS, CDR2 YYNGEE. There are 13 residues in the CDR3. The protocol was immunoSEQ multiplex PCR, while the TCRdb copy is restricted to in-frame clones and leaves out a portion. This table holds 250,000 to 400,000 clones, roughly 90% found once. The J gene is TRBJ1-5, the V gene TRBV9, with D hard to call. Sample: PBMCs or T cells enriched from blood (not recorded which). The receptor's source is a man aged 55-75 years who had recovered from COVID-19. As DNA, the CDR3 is TGTGCCAGCAGCGTATCTCTCAATCAGCCCCAGCATTTT. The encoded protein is CASSVSLNQPQHF.